This entry is about one T cell receptor (beta chain). Its antigen is still unknown. This sample is part of a study of T cell responses to AZD1222 COVID-19 vaccine. Study-wide results and caveats: Nearly half of unique spike-specific TCRs reportedly avoided B.1.351 and B.1.1.7 mutated regions.

Some clones are missing from TCRdb's copy, which holds only in-frame ones; the method was immunoSEQ multiplex PCR. The sample consists of over 65,000 clones, more than 70% of them appearing once. The V and J ends lost 5 bases and 4 bases, in that order; junction bases with no gene match: 12. There are 18 residues in the CDR3. Per germline, CDR1 SEHNR and CDR2 FQNEAQ (reference sequence). Sample: peripheral blood, taken 28 days after the second AZD1222 dose. The chain employs TRBV7-9 and TRBJ2-2; 11 positions match TRBD2. This TCR derives from an adult who received the AZD1222 COVID-19 vaccine. Written as DNA, the CDR3 is TGTGCCAGCAGCGGCTGGACTAGCGGGTTTCCGTCCACCGGGGAGCTGTTTTTT. It specifies CASSGWTSGFPSTGELFF.